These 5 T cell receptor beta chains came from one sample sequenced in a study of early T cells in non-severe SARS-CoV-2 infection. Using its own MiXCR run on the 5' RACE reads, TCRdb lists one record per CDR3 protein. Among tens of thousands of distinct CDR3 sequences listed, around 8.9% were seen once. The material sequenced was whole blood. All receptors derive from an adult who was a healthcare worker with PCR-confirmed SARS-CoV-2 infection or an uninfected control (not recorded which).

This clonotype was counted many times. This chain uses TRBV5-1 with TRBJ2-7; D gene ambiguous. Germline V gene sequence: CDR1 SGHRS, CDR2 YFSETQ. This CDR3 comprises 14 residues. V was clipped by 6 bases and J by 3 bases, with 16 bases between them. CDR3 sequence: CASNPDRAGYEQYF. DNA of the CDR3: TGCGCCAGCAATCCGGACCGGGCTGGCTACGAGCAGTACTTC. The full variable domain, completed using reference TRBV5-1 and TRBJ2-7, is KAGVTQTPRYLIKTRGQQVTLSCSPISGHRSVSWYQQTPGQGLQFLFEYFSETQRNKGNFPGRFSGRQFSNSRSEMNVSTLELGDSALYLCASNPDRAGYEQYFGPGTRLTVT.

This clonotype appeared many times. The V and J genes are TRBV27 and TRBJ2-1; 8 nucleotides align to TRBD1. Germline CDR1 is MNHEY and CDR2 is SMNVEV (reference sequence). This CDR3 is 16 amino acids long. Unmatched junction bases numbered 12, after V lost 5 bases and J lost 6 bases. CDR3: CASSPNRDRTSNEQFF. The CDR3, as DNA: TGTGCCAGCAGTCCTAACCGGGACAGGACCTCCAATGAGCAGTTCTTC.

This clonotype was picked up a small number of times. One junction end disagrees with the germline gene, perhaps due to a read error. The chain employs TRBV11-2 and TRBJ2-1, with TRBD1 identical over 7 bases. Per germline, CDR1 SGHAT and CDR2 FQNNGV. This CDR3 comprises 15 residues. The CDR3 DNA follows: TGTGCCAGCAGCCTAGAGGGGGCCCCGAACAATGAGCAGTTCTTC. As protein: CASSLEGAPNNEQFF.

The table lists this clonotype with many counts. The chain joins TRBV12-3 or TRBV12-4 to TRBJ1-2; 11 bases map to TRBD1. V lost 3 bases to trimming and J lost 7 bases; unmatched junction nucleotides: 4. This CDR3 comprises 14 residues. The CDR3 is CASSLGQGVRGYTF. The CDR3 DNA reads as TGTGCCAGCAGTTTGGGACAGGGGGTTCGTGGCTACACCTTC.

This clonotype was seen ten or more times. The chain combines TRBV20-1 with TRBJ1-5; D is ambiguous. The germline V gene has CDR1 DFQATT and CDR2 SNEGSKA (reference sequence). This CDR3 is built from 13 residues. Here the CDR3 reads CKGMGSGNQPQHF. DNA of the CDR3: TGCAAAGGGATGGGGTCTGGCAATCAGCCCCAGCATTTT.